Following are 2 T cell receptor beta chains from one sample sequenced in a study of identical twins. TCRdb processed the 5' RACE reads anew with MiXCR; each CDR3 protein has one entry. The profile shows about 720,000 distinct CDR3 sequences, 15% to 20% of them singletons. These data were also filed under a second study, of T cells expressing NK-cell markers.

The sequenced sample consisted of PBMCs. These receptor sequences come from a woman in her late teens or twenties in good health.

This chain uses TRBV7-9 with TRBJ2-7, with 8 bases fitting TRBD1. The V and J ends lost 5 bases and 9 bases, in that order; junction bases with no gene match: 12. The germline V gene has CDR1 SEHNR and CDR2 FQNEAQ (reference sequence). This CDR3 has 14 residues. CDR3 amino acids: CASSRSGDRTLQYF. The CDR3 nucleotides are TGTGCCAGCAGCCGATCCGGGGACAGGACGCTGCAGTACTTC.

A single count supports this clonotype. The V call is TRBV5-6, the J call TRBJ1-6, with TRBD1 matching 7 bases. The V segment lost 3 bases and the J segment 2 bases; nucleotides outside the gene matches: 2. Germline V gene sequence: CDR1 SGHDT, CDR2 YYEEEE. CDR3 size: 15 residues. CDR3 bases: TGTGCCAGCAGCTGGGGGACAGCCTATAATTCACCCCTCCACTTT. Translation: CASSWGTAYNSPLHF. The variable domain in full, with the rest retrieved from reference TRBV5-6 and TRBJ1-6, is DAGVTQSPTHLIKTRGQQVTLRCSPKSGHDTVSWYQQALGQGPQFIFQYYEEEERQRGNFPDRFSGHQFPNYSSELNVNALLLGDSALYLCASSWGTAYNSPLHFGNGTRLTVT.